This TCR beta chain was recovered during a study of T cells after posttransplantation cyclophosphamide. Germline CDR1 SGHAT, CDR2 FQNNGV. The CDR3 consists of 16 residues. V was clipped by 5 bases and J by 3 bases, with 20 bases between them. On the day of bone marrow donation, the related graft donor provided peripheral blood. The table came from immunoSEQ multiplex PCR; TCRdb's copy has only in-frame clones and leaves some out. The table has about 66,000 clones, just under 95% seen once; the top ten hold around 3.1%. The source material was PBMCs. The receptor was derived from a woman in her twenties or thirties in good health and a related stem cell transplant donor. The chain uses TRBV11-2 and TRBJ2-7, with D possibly called TRBD1 or TRBD2 (5 bases each). The CDR3 coding sequence is TGTGCCAGCAGCCCCAGAGGGGTCCCCCGAGGCTACGAGCAGTACTTC. It yields the protein CASSPRGVPRGYEQYF.